This TCR beta chain was found in a study of technical replicates of blood from a handful of donors. The assay was immunoSEQ multiplex PCR, and TCRdb's table has in-frame clones only and misses some. This sample carries about 73,000 clones, more than 85% of them seen once, and the ten largest clones take about 4.3%. The sequence derives from a human donor in good health. Some clones in this sample may be carry-over from other donors' samples. The sequenced material came from PBMCs.

CDR3 residues: CATRKEGQGMNTEAFF. CDR3 DNA: TGTGCCACCAGAAAAGAGGGACAGGGGATGAACACTGAAGCTTTCTTT. This chain uses TRBV10-3 with TRBJ1-1; 10 bases are a match to TRBD1. Germline CDR1 ENHRY, CDR2 SYGVKD. The J segment lost 0 bases and the V segment lost 10 bases, leaving 11 bases of the junction unmatched. There are 16 residues in the CDR3.